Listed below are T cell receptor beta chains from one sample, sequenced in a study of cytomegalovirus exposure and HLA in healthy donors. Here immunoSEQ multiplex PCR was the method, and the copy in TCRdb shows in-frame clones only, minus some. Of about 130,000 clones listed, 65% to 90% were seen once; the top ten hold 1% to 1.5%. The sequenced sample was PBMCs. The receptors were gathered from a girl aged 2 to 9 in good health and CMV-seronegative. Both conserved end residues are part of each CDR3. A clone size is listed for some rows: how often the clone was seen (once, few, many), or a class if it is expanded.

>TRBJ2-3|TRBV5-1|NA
CASSSDSRDTQYF
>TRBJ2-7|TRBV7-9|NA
CASSSPTSDRSSYEQYF
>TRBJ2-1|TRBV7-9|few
CASSPRTGTYNEQFF
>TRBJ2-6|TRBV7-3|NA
CASSPDGVSGANVLTF
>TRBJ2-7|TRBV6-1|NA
CASSEEYRGPPYEQYF
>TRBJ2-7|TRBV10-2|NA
CASSEILAGTYEQYF
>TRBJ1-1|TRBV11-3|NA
CASSPGQGLGEAFF
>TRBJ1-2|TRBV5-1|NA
CASSFTGEGAYGYTF
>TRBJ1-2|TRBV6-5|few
CASSFTGTGYTF
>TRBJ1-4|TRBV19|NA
CASSPRNYEKLFF
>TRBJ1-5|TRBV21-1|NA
CASSKVANSNQPQHF
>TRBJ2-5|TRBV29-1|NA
CSVDGLAGEETQYF
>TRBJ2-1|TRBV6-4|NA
CASSEGNTGVDEQFF
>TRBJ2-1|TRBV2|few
CASSGPGTSQLGDEQFF
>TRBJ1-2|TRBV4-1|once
CASSPPSPSAGYTF
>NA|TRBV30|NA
CAWSVVVTGRYEQYF
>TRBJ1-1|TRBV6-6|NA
CASRNLRNTEAFF
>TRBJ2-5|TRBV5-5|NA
CASSLEWPSQPVETQYF
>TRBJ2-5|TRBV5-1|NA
CASSSALSGGLAGGETQYF
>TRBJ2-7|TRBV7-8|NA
CASSPSAGDVYEQYF